This TCR beta chain was documented in a study of T cell repertoires in cytomegalovirus infection. Across the study: It can be stated that public TCR beta signatures indicated CMV infection as well as a matching HLA type.

About this clonotype: Its antigen is currently unknown. One end of the junction is discordant with germline, which a read error may explain.

Study results and caveats: CMV carriers with the relevant HLA were identified by cumulative public TCR beta family frequency.

TCRdb redid the calling of the reads with MiXCR, one entry per CDR3 protein. The top ten hold about 12% of the sample, which has 310,000 or so distinct CDR3 sequences, under 20% seen once. Germline assignment: CDR1 SGDLS and CDR2 YYNGEE. The CDR3 loop spans 15 amino acids. Input material: PBMCs. The chain joins TRBV9 to TRBJ2-5; 10 nucleotides align to TRBD1. The clonotype comes from a human donor in good health (CMV status not recorded). Some clones in this sample may be carry-over from other donors' samples. The CDR3 loop reads CASSADRGQGETRYF. The CDR3 coding sequence is TGTGCCAGCAGCGCAGACAGGGGGCAGGGAGAGACCCGGTACTTC.